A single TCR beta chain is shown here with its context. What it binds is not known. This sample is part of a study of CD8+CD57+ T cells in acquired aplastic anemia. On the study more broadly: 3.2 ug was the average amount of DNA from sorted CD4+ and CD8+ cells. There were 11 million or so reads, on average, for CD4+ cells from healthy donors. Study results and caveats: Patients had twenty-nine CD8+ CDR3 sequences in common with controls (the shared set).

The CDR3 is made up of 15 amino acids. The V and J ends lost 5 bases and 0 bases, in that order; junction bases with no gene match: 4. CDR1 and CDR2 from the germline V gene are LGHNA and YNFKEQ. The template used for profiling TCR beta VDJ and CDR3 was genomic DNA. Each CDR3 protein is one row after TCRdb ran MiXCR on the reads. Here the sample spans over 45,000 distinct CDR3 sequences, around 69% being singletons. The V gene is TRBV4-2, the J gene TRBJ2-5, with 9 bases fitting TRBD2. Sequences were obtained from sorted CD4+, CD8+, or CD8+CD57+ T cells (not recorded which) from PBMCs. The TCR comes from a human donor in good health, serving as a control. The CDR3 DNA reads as TGTGCCAGCAGCTCCCGACTAGCGGACCAAGAGACCCAGTACTTC. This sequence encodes CASSSRLADQETQYF.